This TCR beta chain was retrieved from a study of cytotoxic CD8 clonotypes in ibrutinib-treated CLL. Whole-study findings and limits: Lymph node repertoires were not studied, and sampling times were unmatched.

Concerning this clone itself: The antigen remains unidentified.

In germline, CDR1 is SGHNT, CDR2 YYREEE (reference sequence). Trimming took 4 bases from V and 2 from J, leaving 9 bases between them. There are 13 residues in the CDR3. Genomic DNA in an amount of approximately 2 micrograms was extracted from cryopreserved PBMCs and used for the preparation of TCR beta libraries. Only in-frame clones appear in the TCRdb table, and some are missing; sequencing was by immunoSEQ multiplex PCR. The sample consists of tens of thousands of clones, about 65% of them appearing once. This specimen was PBMCs, taken after 24 months of ibrutinib treatment. The chain recombines TRBV5-4 with TRBJ1-2; no reliable D call. The receptor was derived from a human donor with chronic lymphocytic leukemia. CDR3 loop: CASSIDGNYGYTF. The CDR3 bases are TGTGCCAGCAGCATTGACGGAAACTATGGCTACACCTTC.